This T cell receptor (beta chain) was recovered during a study of somatic mutations in cytotoxic T cells in rheumatoid arthritis. General study findings and limits: No age-related increase in CD8+ clonality was seen in healthy controls, but one was seen in rheumatoid arthritis patients. In about an eighth of the roughly 60 patients, the largest CD8+ clone exceeded 20% of CD8+ cells. CD8+ T cells showed clonality that did not differ significantly between patients with rheumatoid arthritis and age-matched healthy controls.

The data were produced by immunoSEQ multiplex PCR, yet TCRdb's version contains in-frame clones alone and is incomplete. The repertoire holds 12,000 to 15,000 clones, around 90% seen once, with more than 15% in the top ten. This clone has only one observation. Its matching antigen is unknown. This clonotype originated in a man aged 70 or older with rheumatoid arthritis. Sequenced material: CD4+ T cells sorted from blood.

The CDR3: CSGTVYQETQYF. In nucleotides, the CDR3 is TGCAGCGGGACAGTGTACCAAGAGACCCAGTACTTC. The chain employs TRBV29-1 and TRBJ2-5, with D perhaps matching TRBD1 (6 bases). Trimming took off 7 bases at V and 0 bases at J, with 9 bases between the two ends. The CDR3 has 12 amino acids. Germline CDR1 is SQVTM and CDR2 is ANQGSEA. Supplemented by reference TRBV29-1 and TRBJ2-5, the full variable domain reads SAVISQKPSRDICQRGTSLTIQCQVDSQVTMMFWYRQQPGQSLTLIATANQGSEATYESGFVIDKFPISRPNLTFSTLTVSNMSPEDSSIYLCSGTVYQETQYFGPGTRLLVL.